Each of the 24 T cell receptor beta chains below was sequenced from the same sample in a study of T-cell memory formation after mild COVID-19. TCRdb independently ran MiXCR on the 5' RACE reads; one entry per CDR3 protein. The sample shows a few hundred thousand distinct CDR3 sequences, 16% of them seen only once. Sequenced: PBMCs or a T cell subset sorted from them (not recorded which). These receptors all come from a man aged 18 to 29 who had mild COVID-19 (a few samples of this study predate the infection). Cell type and time point are not known.

The chain has TRBV7-2 and TRBJ1-6; no clear D. Looked up from germline, CDR1 is SGHTA and CDR2 is FQGNSA. V shed 2 bases and J shed 11 bases, with 10 bases lying between them. The CDR3 consists of 13 residues. CDR3 DNA sequence: TGTGCCAGCAGCTTACCCCAAAGCCCACCCCTCCACTTT. Translating gives CASSLPQSPPLHF.

V and J are TRBV20-1 and TRBJ2-7; 9 nucleotides match TRBD1. The germline V gene encodes CDR1 DFQATT and CDR2 SNEGSKA (reference sequence). The CDR3 consists of 13 residues. The J segment lost 1 base and the V segment lost 6 bases, leaving 4 bases of the junction unmatched. The CDR3 sequence: CSAGTGLSYEQYF. The CDR3 nucleotides are TGCAGTGCGGGGACAGGGTTGTCCTACGAGCAGTACTTC.

The sample holds many counts of this clonotype. The rearrangement uses TRBV4-1 and TRBJ1-2; D remains unclear. The germline V gene encodes CDR1 MGHRA and CDR2 YSYEKL. This CDR3 is 13 amino acids long. V gave up 0 bases and J gave up 11 bases, with 13 bases separating them. The DNA of the CDR3 is TGCGCCAGCAGCCAAGATTTGTCCGGTGGATACACCTTC. Its protein is CASSQDLSGGYTF.

This clonotype was detected ten times or more. This chain joins TRBV7-2 and TRBJ2-1, with a possible D match to TRBD1 (6 bases). The CDR3 runs 13 residues. V was cut by 1 base and J by 6 bases, with 7 bases left in between. The germline CDR1 and CDR2 sequences are SGHTA and FQGNSA. CDR3 loop: CASSLGGGNEQFF. The CDR3 DNA is TGTGCCAGCAGCTTAGGAGGGGGCAATGAGCAGTTCTTC.

J is TRBJ1-5 and V is TRBV3-1; TRBD1 matches at 7 bases. The CDR3 has 14 amino acids. V lost 6 bases to trimming and J lost 4 bases; unmatched junction nucleotides: 6. The germline gives CDR1 LGHDT, CDR2 YNNKEL (reference sequence). The CDR3 DNA sequence: TGTGCCAGCAGTGACAGGGTTGGTAATCAGCCCCAGCATTTT. Protein sequence: CASSDRVGNQPQHF.

This clonotype was seen more than once but under ten times. V usage is TRBV7-9 and J usage is TRBJ1-1, with 8 bases matching TRBD1. J lost 1 base, V lost 4 bases, and 5 bases had no gene match. The CDR3 length is 15 residues. Germline V CDR1 and CDR2: SEHNR, FQNEAQ (reference sequence). The CDR3 sequence is CASSSRQGRNTEAFF. In DNA form, the CDR3 reads TGTGCCAGCAGCTCCCGACAGGGGAGGAACACTGAAGCTTTCTTT.

In its sample, this clonotype was seen many times. The chain links TRBV5-1 to TRBJ1-1, with 8 bases identical to TRBD1. After removal of 0 bases from V and 6 bases from J, the junction contained 4 bases not matched to a gene. The CDR3 extends over 14 amino acids. Germline V gene lookup returns CDR1 SGHRS and CDR2 YFSETQ. CDR3 nucleotides: TGCGCCAGCAGCTTGGACGGACAGGGAGCTGAAGCTTTCTTT. It codes for CASSLDGQGAEAFF. Full variable domain (missing parts from reference TRBV5-1 and TRBJ1-1): KAGVTQTPRYLIKTRGQQVTLSCSPISGHRSVSWYQQTPGQGLQFLFEYFSETQRNKGNFPGRFSGRQFSNSRSEMNVSTLELGDSALYLCASSLDGQGAEAFFGQGTRLTVV.

V and J are TRBV28 and TRBJ1-3; TRBD1 might be the D (5 bases). From germline, CDR1 is MDHEN and CDR2 SYDVKM. The V gene lost 3 bases and the J gene lost 4 bases, with 10 bases spanning the gap. The length of the CDR3 is 14 residues. The CDR3 DNA follows: TGTGCCAGCAGTTTCAACGGGGGAGGAAACACCATATATTTT. This sequence encodes CASSFNGGGNTIYF.

The chain couples TRBV4-3 to TRBJ2-6; tentatively, D is TRBD2 (5 bases). With 3 bases removed from V and 2 bases from J, the gap between germline ends came to 17 bases. The CDR3 consists of 18 residues. Germline V gene lookup returns CDR1 LGHNA and CDR2 YSLEER. The CDR3 bases are TGCGCCAGCAGCCATCAAACGGCGGGTTTAACTGGGGCCAACGTCCTGACTTTC. This translates into CASSHQTAGLTGANVLTF.

This clonotype showed up just a few times. The rearrangement joins TRBV7-8 to TRBJ1-4; D might be TRBD1 (6 bases). This CDR3 is 15 amino acids long. The V gene's germline CDR1 is SGHVS and CDR2 FQNEAQ. V gave up 3 bases and J gave up 10 bases, with 18 bases separating them. CDR3 DNA: TGTGCCAGCAGCTTGTTCCCTCCAGAGGGGGTAAAACTGTTTTTT. It specifies CASSLFPPEGVKLFF.

This clonotype was counted at least ten times. The V and J genes are TRBV6-2 or TRBV6-3 and TRBJ2-7; 12 bases are shared with TRBD2. V was clipped by 2 bases and J by 7 bases; unmatched bases: 18. This CDR3 comprises 19 residues. Germline-derived CDR1 and CDR2 are MNHEY and SVGEGT. This CDR3 is CASSYQPLAGGHPSGEQYV. The DNA of the CDR3 is TGTGCCAGCAGTTACCAACCTCTAGCGGGGGGGCATCCTTCCGGAGAGCAGTACGTC.

This clonotype was seen ten or more times. The rearrangement uses TRBV7-8 and TRBJ1-5; a weak D match, TRBD1 (6 bases). Germline V gives CDR1 SGHVS, CDR2 FQNEAQ. CDR3 length equals 15 residues. V was shortened by 5 bases and J by 5 bases, with 16 bases between the two germline ends. The CDR3 loop reads CASSRGRGTDQPQHF. As DNA, the CDR3 is TGTGCCAGCAGCCGGGGCAGGGGAACGGATCAGCCCCAGCATTTT.

Only a few counts were recorded for this clonotype. The V and J genes are TRBV14 and TRBJ2-5; 10 bases match TRBD2. In germline, CDR1 is SGHDN, CDR2 FVKESK. The CDR3 extends over 14 amino acids. J gave up 3 bases and V 2 bases, and 0 bases lay outside the gene matches. In DNA, the CDR3 is TGTGCCAGCAGCCAAACTAGCGGGGAAGAGACCCAGTACTTC. It is translated as CASSQTSGEETQYF.

A few counts support this clonotype. V and J are TRBV6-1 and TRBJ2-3, with 11 bases matching TRBD2. Losses at the gene ends were 3 bases for V and 4 bases for J; bases not matched to a gene: 15. The CDR3 covers 19 residues. The germline V gene encodes CDR1 MNHNS and CDR2 SASEGT. The CDR3 coding sequence is TGTGCCAGCAGTGACCTACTAGCGGGGGACCAACCCTCCGCAGATACGCAGTATTTT. It translates to CASSDLLAGDQPSADTQYF.

This clonotype was observed a few times. The chain joins TRBV2 to TRBJ2-7, with D tentatively TRBD1 (5 bases). Trimming left V 4 bases short and J 0 bases short, with 13 bases between. The CDR3 length is 15 residues. Germline-derived CDR1 and CDR2 are SNHLY and FYNNEI. The CDR3 DNA follows: TGTGCCAGCAGTGTTTCACAGGACCTCTCCTACGAGCAGTACTTC. Translating gives CASSVSQDLSYEQYF.

This clonotype was seen a handful of times. The gene calls are TRBV7-2 and TRBJ2-2; D is possibly TRBD1 (5 bases). The CDR3 sequence is 13 residues long. Germline V gene data show CDR1 as SGHTA and CDR2 as FQGNSA. V lost 11 bases, J lost 7 bases, and 17 bases lay in between. CDR3 DNA: TGTGCCGGCACACAGACTCAGGGCGGGGAGCTGTTTTTT. Its translation: CAGTQTQGGELFF.

Regarding this clonotype: A junction boundary mismatches the germline segment, possibly from a read error. V and J are TRBV7-2 and TRBJ2-5, with TRBD2 matching over 10 bases. This CDR3 spans 17 amino acids. Germline loops: CDR1 SGHTA, CDR2 FQGNSA. The CDR3 protein is CASGFPLGIAGGKTQYF. CDR3 nucleotides: TGTGCCAGCGGCTTTCCCTTAGGAATAGCGGGGGGAAAGACCCAGTACTTC.

This clonotype was recorded a few times. The chain carries TRBV24-1 and TRBJ2-2; weak D call: TRBD2 (5 bases). CDR3 length equals 14 residues. With 6 bases removed from V and 3 bases from J, the gap between germline ends came to 10 bases. Per the germline V gene, CDR1 is KGHDR and CDR2 is SFDVKD. CDR3 sequence (DNA): TGTGCCACCAGTTCTAGCCCATACACCGGGGAGCTGTTTTTT. It specifies CATSSSPYTGELFF.

This clonotype appeared a few times. V gene TRBV12-3 or TRBV12-4 combines with J gene TRBJ2-3, with D unclear. This CDR3 is built from 14 residues. Trimming took off 7 bases at V and 3 bases at J, with 14 bases between the two ends. The CDR3 region is CASTNPGRTDTQYF. The CDR3 region has the DNA TGTGCCAGCACCAACCCCGGACGGACAGATACGCAGTATTTT.

This chain uses TRBV12-3 or TRBV12-4 with TRBJ2-2; D is possibly TRBD2 (6 bases). The CDR3 has 14 residues. Trimming stripped 7 bases from V and 1 base from J, with 10 bases between. CDR3 nucleotides: TGTGCCAGCATACTGGGAGGGAACACCGGGGAGCTGTTTTTT. This encodes CASILGGNTGELFF.

This clonotype was counted a few times. The rearrangement uses TRBV27 and TRBJ1-2, with D uncertain. Trimming cost V 4 bases and J 1 base, with 7 bases left between them. Germline V gene data show CDR1 as MNHEY and CDR2 as SMNVEV (reference sequence). The CDR3 covers 13 residues. CDR3 loop: CASSSWVNYGYTF. CDR3 sequence (DNA): TGTGCCAGCAGTTCTTGGGTTAACTATGGCTACACCTTC.

The chain carries TRBV12-3 or TRBV12-4 and TRBJ2-5; 8 bases fit TRBD2. The CDR3 contains 14 residues. With 3 bases clipped from V and 1 base from J, the junction kept 1 base outside the gene matches. The CDR3 DNA reads TGTGCCAGCAGTTTCGGGGGGGCCCAAGAGACCCAGTACTTC. This gives the protein CASSFGGAQETQYF.

The chain carries TRBV6-6 and TRBJ1-2, with TRBD1 as a possible D gene (5 bases). This CDR3 comprises 10 residues. V was shortened by 8 bases and J by 7 bases, with 8 bases between the two germline ends. Per germline, CDR1 MNHNY and CDR2 SVGAGI (reference sequence). As DNA, the CDR3 is TGTGCCAGCTCCGGGGGTGGCTACACCTTC. Translated, it gives CASSGGGYTF.

This chain links TRBV5-5 with TRBJ2-6; D not certain. Trimming removed 3 bases at V and 2 bases at J, with 12 bases between. Looked up from germline, CDR1 is SGHKS and CDR2 is YYEKEE (reference sequence). This CDR3 region has 16 residues. The DNA for the CDR3 is TGTGCCAGCAGCTCAGACGGCGTCCCTGGGGCCAACGTCCTGACTTTC. As protein: CASSSDGVPGANVLTF.